Following are 29 T cell receptor beta chains from one sample sequenced in a study of tumor-infiltrating lymphocytes in primary liver carcinoma. Both blood RNA, taken from unsorted whole blood, and germline DNA were extracted. From approximately 500 ng total RNA, TCR beta cDNA was generated with a primer in the constant region. For TCR beta, libraries were produced by three nested multiplex PCR rounds using slightly modified ARM-PCR. The study ran its first two PCR rounds for approximately 10 cycles each, using TRBV1-TRBV30 forward primers and a C-beta reverse primer. From the multiplex PCR reads, TCRdb called clonotypes with MiXCR, one entry per CDR3 protein. The sample holds a few hundred thousand distinct CDR3 sequences, roughly three fifths seen once. Input material: peripheral blood. The receptor set was obtained from a woman aged 25-40 years with primary liver carcinoma and hepatitis B virus infection.

The V and J genes are TRBV12-3 or TRBV12-4 and TRBJ2-5; D uncertain. The CDR3 contains 15 residues. V was trimmed by 2 bases and J by 2 bases, leaving 12 bases between them. DNA for the CDR3: TGTGCCAGCAGTTTACGCAGTTCTAGTCAAGAGACCCAGTACTTC. Its protein is CASSLRSSSQETQYF.

The rearrangement joins TRBV4-1 to TRBJ2-1, with D perhaps matching TRBD1 or TRBD2 (5 bases each). CDR1 and CDR2 from the germline V gene are MGHRA and YSYEKL. This CDR3 has 17 amino acids. V was cut by 2 bases and J by 5 bases, with 19 bases left in between. This CDR3 is CASSQPSGTWTHNEQFF. DNA for the CDR3: TGCGCCAGCAGCCAACCTTCCGGGACCTGGACCCACAATGAGCAGTTCTTC.

The chain couples TRBV5-1 to TRBJ2-5, with 7 positions matching TRBD2. Looked up from germline, CDR1 is SGHRS and CDR2 is YFSETQ. V dropped 4 bases and J dropped 4; count of bases not matched to a gene: 4. CDR3 length: 13 residues. The CDR3 sequence: CASSRGGRETQYF. CDR3 coding DNA: TGCGCCAGCAGCCGCGGGGGAAGAGAGACCCAGTACTTC.

The chain links TRBV5-4 to TRBJ2-3, with 14 bases identical to TRBD2. CDR1 SGHNT and CDR2 YYREEE come from the germline V gene (reference sequence). After removal of 6 bases from V and 1 base from J, the junction contained 10 bases not matched to a gene. This CDR3 is built from 18 residues. In nucleotides, the CDR3 is TGTGCCAGCAAAACCGGGACTAGCGGGAGTGGGGGCACAGATACGCAGTATTTT. It yields the protein CASKTGTSGSGGTDTQYF.

About this clonotype itself: At one end, the junction sequence differs from germline, possibly due to a read error. The chain carries TRBV11-2 and TRBJ2-7; 10 bases align to TRBD2. CDR3 length equals 15 residues. Germline V gene lookup returns CDR1 SGHAT and CDR2 FQNNGV. This chain's CDR3 is CANRRAGGKSYEQYF. The CDR3 DNA follows: TGTGCCAACAGAAGAGCGGGAGGGAAGTCCTACGAGCAGTATTTC.

This clonotype has at least ten counts. The CDR3, as DNA: TGTGCCTGGAGTGTTCGAGGGGGCGGGCAGCCCCAGCATTTT. Protein sequence: CAWSVRGGGQPQHF. The rearrangement joins TRBV30 to TRBJ1-5; 7 nucleotides line up with TRBD1. V gave up 0 bases and J gave up 7 bases; unmatched junction bases: 6. CDR1 and CDR2 from the germline V gene are GTSNPN and SVGIG (reference sequence). The CDR3 is 14 residues long.

This sequence joins TRBV6-5 and TRBJ2-1; 8 bases are a match to TRBD1. Per the germline V gene, CDR1 is MNHEY and CDR2 is SVGAGI. V was clipped by 7 bases and J by 10 bases; unmatched bases: 15. The CDR3 covers 15 residues. CDR3 nucleotides: TGTGCCAGCACCACGCGGCAGGGGGCCAGAAGGGAGCAGTTCTTC. This encodes CASTTRQGARREQFF.

This clonotype was counted ten times or more. The chain employs TRBV6-5 and TRBJ2-7; TRBD2 matches 7 bases. The CDR3 spans 12 residues. V trimming: 8 bases; J trimming: 6 bases; junction bases outside the gene matches: 7. Germline V CDR1 and CDR2: MNHEY, SVGAGI. CDR3 sequence: CASRAGAGEQYF. The CDR3, as DNA: TGTGCCAGCCGTGCGGGAGCCGGCGAGCAGTACTTC.

This clonotype was observed once. The chain is built from TRBV24-1 and TRBJ2-1; TRBD2 matches at 7 bases. The V and J ends lost 5 bases and 10 bases, in that order; junction bases with no gene match: 7. CDR1 and CDR2 (germline): KGHDR, SFDVKD. The CDR3 spans 13 residues. The DNA of the CDR3 is TGTGCCACCAGTGGGACTAGTTTGCGCGAGCAGTTCTTC. It codes for CATSGTSLREQFF.

Notes on this clonotype: A junction end diverges from the germline sequence, so it may reflect a read error. This chain links TRBV4-2 with TRBJ2-1, with unresolved D. Germline-derived CDR1 and CDR2 are LGHNA and YNFKEQ. The CDR3 is 15 residues long. Written as DNA, the CDR3 is TGTGCCAGCAGTCAAGCCGTTCTAGTGGTCAATGAGCAGTTCTTC. Translated, it gives CASSQAVLVVNEQFF.

This clonotype was counted at least ten times. J is TRBJ2-3 and V is TRBV6-1, with 9 bases matching TRBD2. With V trimmed by 4 bases and J by 4 bases, 6 bases remained unmatched. This CDR3 contains 15 residues. Per the germline V gene, CDR1 is MNHNS and CDR2 is SASEGT. In nucleotides, the CDR3 is TGTGCCAGCAGTGCAATTAGCGGGAGTGCAGATACGCAGTATTTT. Encoded protein: CASSAISGSADTQYF.

This clonotype was recorded a few times. The chain recombines TRBV6-5 with TRBJ2-7; the D is unclear. Germline V gene lookup returns CDR1 MNHEY and CDR2 SVGAGI. The CDR3 extends over 13 amino acids. The ends were cut back, 5 bases at V and 2 bases at J, with 10 bases in the middle. CDR3 DNA sequence: TGTGCCAGCAGTCCGGGCTCCCCCTACGAGCAGTACTTC. This sequence encodes CASSPGSPYEQYF.

The CDR3 sequence: CASSLDSGFQTQYF. DNA of the CDR3: TGTGCCAGCAGCTTGGACTCCGGGTTTCAGACCCAGTACTTC. This chain joins TRBV11-2 and TRBJ2-5; tentative D call: TRBD2 (5 bases). Trimming stripped 3 bases from V and 6 bases from J, with 14 bases between. CDR1 is SGHAT, CDR2 FQNNGV, per germline. The CDR3 runs 14 residues.

Concerning this clonotype: At one end, the junction sequence differs from germline, possibly due to a read error. The chain combines TRBV12-5 with TRBJ2-2; 9 bases are a match to TRBD1. The CDR3 runs to 15 residues. Germline CDR1 LGHNT, CDR2 FRNRAP. This CDR3 is CASGPDRGMTGEVFF. The CDR3 DNA reads as TGTGCTAGTGGCCCGGACAGGGGAATGACCGGGGAGGTGTTTTTT.

Many counts were recorded for this clonotype. The CDR3: CASSLGARETQYF. CDR3 nucleotide sequence: TGTGCCAGCAGCTTAGGGGCGCGAGAGACCCAGTACTTC. The genes are TRBV7-8 and TRBJ2-5, with D unresolved. V was shortened by 1 base and J by 4 bases, with 7 bases between the two germline ends. Germline CDR1 reads SGHVS; CDR2 reads FQNEAQ. The CDR3 covers 13 residues.

This clonotype was seen many times. The chain uses TRBV11-1 and TRBJ2-1, with D unclear. CDR3 size: 12 residues. Germline V gene data show CDR1 as SGHAT and CDR2 as FQDESV (reference sequence). V shed 5 bases and J shed 4 bases, with 6 bases lying between them. The CDR3 spells CASSPSYNEQFF. CDR3 DNA: TGTGCCAGCAGCCCGAGTTACAATGAGCAGTTCTTC.

Ten or more counts support this clonotype. V usage is TRBV11-2 and J usage is TRBJ2-2; perhaps TRBD1 as D (5 bases). Germline lookup yields CDR1 SGHAT and CDR2 FQNNGV. The length of the CDR3 is 14 residues. The V and J ends lost 1 base and 4 bases respectively, with 7 bases between them. The CDR3 coding sequence is TGTGCCAGCAGCTTAGTCCAGGGCACCGGGGAGCTGTTTTTT. Protein product: CASSLVQGTGELFF.

V is TRBV13 and J is TRBJ2-7; 9 bases align to TRBD2. V gave up 4 bases and J gave up 6 bases; unmatched junction bases: 10. This CDR3 has 15 residues. Germline lookup yields CDR1 PRHDT and CDR2 FYEKMQ (reference sequence). The CDR3 spells CASSWAPGLAVEQYF. CDR3 nucleotide sequence: TGTGCCAGCAGCTGGGCCCCGGGACTAGCTGTCGAGCAGTACTTC.

This clonotype occurred many times. The chain carries TRBV11-2 and TRBJ2-2; the D gene could be TRBD1 or TRBD2 (6 bases each). Germline lookup yields CDR1 SGHAT and CDR2 FQNNGV. V was pared by 4 bases and J by 7 bases, with 10 bases between. The CDR3 is 13 residues long. The CDR3 nucleotides are TGTGCCAGCAGCTCCAGGGGAGGCGGGGAGCTGTTTTTT. Protein sequence: CASSSRGGGELFF.

Concerning this clonotype itself: At one end the junction does not follow the germline gene, possibly because of a read error. In nucleotides, the CDR3 is TGTACCAGCAGTCCGGACAGCGGGGTGAAAAAACTGTTTTTT. It translates to CTSSPDSGVKKLFF. The chain has TRBV6-2 or TRBV6-3 and TRBJ1-4; perhaps TRBD1 as D (6 bases). Germline CDR1 reads MNHEY; CDR2 reads SVGEGT. The CDR3 loop spans 14 amino acids.

This clonotype was counted ten times or more. This sequence joins TRBV6-2 or TRBV6-3 and TRBJ1-2; possibly TRBD1 for D (5 bases). Germline V CDR1 and CDR2: MNHEY, SVGEGT. The CDR3 contains 14 residues. V dropped 5 bases and J dropped 4 bases, with 14 bases sitting between them. The CDR3 DNA sequence: TGTGCCAGCAGTGCGGGACGGCCCCTCTATGGCTACACCTTC. Translating it yields CASSAGRPLYGYTF.

This clonotype is medium-sized within its sample. The V call is TRBV11-2, the J call TRBJ2-5; TRBD2 is a possible D gene (6 bases). The V gene lost 4 bases and the J gene lost 9 bases, with 18 bases spanning the gap. The CDR3 is 14 residues long. The germline gives CDR1 SGHAT, CDR2 FQNNGV. The CDR3 here is CASSSPGSWEAQYF. In DNA, the CDR3 is TGTGCCAGCAGCTCCCCGGGGAGCTGGGAGGCCCAGTACTTC.

This chain links TRBV2 with TRBJ2-3; D not resolved. V lost 5 bases, J lost 5 bases, and 11 bases lay in between. This CDR3 comprises 13 residues. Germline assignment: CDR1 SNHLY and CDR2 FYNNEI. CDR3 sequence reads: CASSRSLGDTQYF. The CDR3 DNA sequence: TGTGCCAGCAGTCGCAGCCTCGGAGATACGCAGTATTTT.

V gene TRBV24-1 combines with J gene TRBJ1-2; a weak D match, TRBD1 (6 bases). Trimming stripped 5 bases from V and 6 bases from J, with 12 bases between. Germline-derived CDR1 and CDR2 are KGHDR and SFDVKD. The CDR3 consists of 13 residues. The CDR3 DNA reads as TGTGCCACCAGTGCCAGGGGATCGAATGGCTACACCTTC. It is translated as CATSARGSNGYTF.

The rearrangement uses TRBV5-6 and TRBJ2-5; perhaps TRBD2 as D (5 bases). Germline CDR1 reads SGHDT; CDR2 reads YYEEEE. Trimming took off 0 bases at V and 3 bases at J, with 12 bases between the two ends. CDR3 length: 15 amino acids. The CDR3 loop is CASSLELVGEETQYF. The CDR3 coding sequence is TGTGCCAGCAGCTTGGAACTAGTGGGAGAAGAGACCCAGTACTTC.

Worth noting for this clonotype: Lacking the conserved final phenylalanine or tryptophan, this CDR3 likely reflects a read error. The chain's CDR3 is CARSAGRGRGNSNQPQHY. CDR3 nucleotide sequence: TGTGCCAGGAGTGCGGGCAGGGGGCGAGGCAATAGCAATCAGCCCCAGCATTAT. The J gene is TRBJ1-5, the V gene TRBV6-1, with TRBD1 identical over 8 bases. CDR3 size: 18 residues. Germline CDR1 and CDR2: MNHNS and SASEGT.

Note on this clonotype: One base away lies a much larger clone, so this may be a sequencing read error. This chain connects TRBV6-1 to TRBJ1-1; D unclear. The CDR3 has 14 residues. In germline, CDR1 is MNHNS, CDR2 SASEGT. The CDR3 DNA is TGTGTCAGCAGTGAGTACTCCCCTTACACTGAAGCTTTCTTT. This encodes CVSSEYSPYTEAFF.

In regard to this clonotype: This may come from a read error, since a much larger clone is one base off. The chain combines TRBV24-1 with TRBJ1-5; D remains ambiguous. CDR1 and CDR2 (germline): KGHDR, SFDVKD. The ends were cut back, 3 bases at V and 5 bases at J, with 13 bases in the middle. The CDR3 loop spans 15 amino acids. The CDR3 protein is CATSDDGSGDQPQHF. In DNA, the CDR3 is TGTGCCACCAGTGATGACGGGTCCGGGGATCAGCCCCAGCATTTT.

This clonotype was found once. Given a much more abundant clone one base away, this may be a read error. The chain has TRBV12-3 or TRBV12-4 and TRBJ2-1, with TRBD1 matching over 7 bases. V gave up 3 bases and J gave up 6 bases; unmatched junction bases: 8. The CDR3 loop spans 15 amino acids. The CDR3 reads CASSFGRQGGNEQFF. For the CDR3, the DNA is TGTGCCAGCAGTTTCGGAAGACAGGGCGGCAATGAGCAGTTCTTC.